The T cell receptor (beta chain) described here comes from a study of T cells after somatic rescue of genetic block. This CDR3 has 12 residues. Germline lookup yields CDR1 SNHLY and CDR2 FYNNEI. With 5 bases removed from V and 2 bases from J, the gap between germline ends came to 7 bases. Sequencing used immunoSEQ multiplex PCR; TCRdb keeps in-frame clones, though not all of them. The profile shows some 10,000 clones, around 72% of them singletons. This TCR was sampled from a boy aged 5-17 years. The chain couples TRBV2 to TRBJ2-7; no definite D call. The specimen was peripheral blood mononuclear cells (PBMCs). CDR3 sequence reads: CASSWLTYEQYF. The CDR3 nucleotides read TGTGCCAGCAGTTGGCTTACCTACGAGCAGTACTTC. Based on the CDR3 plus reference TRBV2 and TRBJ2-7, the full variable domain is EPEVTQTPSHQVTQMGQEVILRCVPISNHLYFYWYRQILGQKVEFLVSFYNNEISEKSEIFDDQFSVERPDGSNFTLKIRSTKLEDSAMYFCASSWLTYEQYFGPGTRLTVT.